This TCR beta chain is drawn from a study of vaccination and CD4 T cells after COVID-19. Sample treatment: approximately nine-day PBMC culture with coronavirus spike peptide pools or control peptides (ViraFEST assay). V lost 3 bases, J lost 0 bases, and 9 bases lay in between. CDR1 is DFQATT, CDR2 SNEGSKA, per germline (reference sequence). CDR3 length: 15 residues. Turning to this clonotype: Its antigen is still unknown.

The Oncomine TCR Beta short-read assay generated sequence data from the DNA of cultured CD4+ T cells. TCRdb reprocessed the PCR reads via MiXCR and lists one record per CDR3 protein. This table has some 17,000 distinct CDR3 sequences, more than 65% appearing once. This TCR derives from a human donor who had recovered from COVID-19. Sequenced input: CD4+ T cells from blood, cultured in vitro. This chain connects TRBV20-1 to TRBJ1-6; the D is unclear. CDR3 in DNA: TGCAGTGCTAGGGAGCCCAGCTCCTATAATTCACCCCTCCACTTT. Translating gives CSAREPSSYNSPLHF.